This passage covers 10 T cell receptor beta chains from one sample sequenced in a study of technical replicates of blood from a handful of donors. Using immunoSEQ multiplex PCR, the repertoire was profiled, and TCRdb retains in-frame clones only, with some absent. The table includes tens of thousands of clones, about 92% detected once. Sample: T cells isolated from PBMCs. These receptors were collected from a human donor in good health.

The J gene is TRBJ2-1, the V gene TRBV27, with D maybe TRBD1 (6 bases). The CDR3 sequence is 13 residues long. V dropped 6 bases and J dropped 4 bases, with 10 bases sitting between them. Germline CDR1 and CDR2: MNHEY and SMNVEV (reference sequence). CDR3 amino acids: CASRTGKYNEQFF. CDR3 bases: TGTGCCAGCAGGACAGGAAAATACAATGAGCAGTTCTTC.

This chain's CDR3 is CASSDDSGGPYEQFF. The CDR3 coding sequence is TGTGCCAGCAGTGACGACTCGGGGGGGCCGTATGAGCAGTTCTTC. This chain connects TRBV6-4 to TRBJ2-1; TRBD2 matches at 8 bases. V gave up 2 bases and J gave up 8 bases; unmatched junction bases: 8. CDR1 and CDR2 from the germline V gene are MRHNA and SNTAGT. The CDR3 loop spans 15 amino acids.

Here the CDR3 reads CAIPGRTVTGELFF. The CDR3 region has the DNA TGTGCCATCCCAGGCCGGACAGTGACCGGGGAGCTGTTTTTT. The genes are TRBV2 and TRBJ2-2; D is perhaps TRBD1 (6 bases). Germline V gene data show CDR1 as SNHLY and CDR2 as FYNNEI. The CDR3 sequence is 14 residues long. Trimming left V 10 bases short and J 5 bases short, with 17 bases between.

The genes are TRBV7-7 and TRBJ2-5, with D hard to call. The V and J ends lost 1 base and 4 bases respectively, with 7 bases between them. This CDR3 spans 13 amino acids. From germline, CDR1 is SSHAT and CDR2 FNYEAQ (reference sequence). In DNA form, the CDR3 reads TGTGCCAGCAGCTTAGATGTCCTAGAGACCCAGTACTTC. Translating it yields CASSLDVLETQYF.

This chain links TRBV28 with TRBJ2-6; D remains unclear. The length of the CDR3 is 14 residues. The germline V gene encodes CDR1 MDHEN and CDR2 SYDVKM. Trimming stripped 6 bases from V and 4 bases from J, with 10 bases between. The CDR3 DNA follows: TGTGCCAGCAGCCGAGTTTGGGGGGCCAACGTCCTGACTTTC. Its protein product is CASSRVWGANVLTF.

The CDR3 DNA follows: TGTGCCAGCAGTCGGGCGGGAGCACTCTACGAGCAGTACTTC. Protein product: CASSRAGALYEQYF. The gene calls are TRBV2 and TRBJ2-7, with 7 bases that match TRBD2. V gave up 5 bases and J gave up 3 bases; unmatched junction bases: 7. The CDR3 totals 14 residues. Germline lookup yields CDR1 SNHLY and CDR2 FYNNEI.

This chain joins TRBV13 and TRBJ2-4; 8 nucleotides align to TRBD2. Germline trimming cut 4 bases from V and 4 bases from J; bases unmatched to any gene: 3. The CDR3 covers 14 residues. Germline V gene sequence: CDR1 PRHDT, CDR2 FYEKMQ (reference sequence). The CDR3 loop is CASSSGGGKNIQYF. Written as DNA, the CDR3 is TGTGCCAGCAGCTCGGGAGGGGGGAAAAACATTCAGTACTTC.

J is TRBJ2-1 and V is TRBV5-1, with 10 bases identical to TRBD1. V was clipped by 4 bases and J by 10 bases; unmatched bases: 14. The CDR3 loop spans 16 amino acids. The germline V gene encodes CDR1 SGHRS and CDR2 YFSETQ. Here the CDR3 DNA reads TGCGCCAGCAGCCCACCCATACGACAGGGGGCTGGCGAGCAGTTCTTC. The encoded protein is CASSPPIRQGAGEQFF.

V and J are TRBV2 and TRBJ1-1; possible D gene TRBD1, 5 bases. The germline V and J ends were trimmed by 2 bases and 10 bases, with 17 bases remaining between them. Germline assignment: CDR1 SNHLY and CDR2 FYNNEI. The length of the CDR3 is 14 residues. The CDR3 sequence: CASSESRDRYGAFF. Here the CDR3 DNA reads TGTGCCAGCAGTGAATCCAGGGATCGTTATGGAGCTTTCTTT.

The chain joins TRBV5-4 to TRBJ2-7, with D perhaps matching TRBD1 (5 bases). The length of the CDR3 is 14 residues. Germline-derived CDR1 and CDR2 are SGHNT and YYREEE (reference sequence). Trimming stripped 0 bases from V and 2 bases from J, with 9 bases between. CDR3 sequence: CASSLGQPPYEQYF. The CDR3, as DNA: TGTGCCAGCAGCTTGGGACAGCCCCCCTACGAGCAGTACTTC.